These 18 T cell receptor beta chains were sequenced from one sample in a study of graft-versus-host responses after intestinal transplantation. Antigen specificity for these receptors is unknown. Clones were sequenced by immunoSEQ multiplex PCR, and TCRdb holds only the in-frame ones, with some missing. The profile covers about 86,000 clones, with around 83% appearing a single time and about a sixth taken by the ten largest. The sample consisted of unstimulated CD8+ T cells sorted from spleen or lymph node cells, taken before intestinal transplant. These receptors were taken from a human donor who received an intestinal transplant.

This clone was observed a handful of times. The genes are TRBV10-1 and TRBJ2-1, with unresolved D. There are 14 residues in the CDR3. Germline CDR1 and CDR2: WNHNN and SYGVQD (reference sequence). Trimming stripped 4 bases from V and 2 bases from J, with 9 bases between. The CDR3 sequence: CASSAVGTYNEQFF. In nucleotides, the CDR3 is TGCGCCAGCAGTGCGGTGGGAACCTACAATGAGCAGTTCTTC.

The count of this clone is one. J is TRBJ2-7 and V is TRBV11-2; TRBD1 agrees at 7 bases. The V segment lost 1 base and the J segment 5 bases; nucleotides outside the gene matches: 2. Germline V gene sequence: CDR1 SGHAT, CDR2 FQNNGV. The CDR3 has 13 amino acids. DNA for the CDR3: TGTGCCAGCAGCTTAGGAGGGGGCGACGAGCAGTACTTC. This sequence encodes CASSLGGGDEQYF.

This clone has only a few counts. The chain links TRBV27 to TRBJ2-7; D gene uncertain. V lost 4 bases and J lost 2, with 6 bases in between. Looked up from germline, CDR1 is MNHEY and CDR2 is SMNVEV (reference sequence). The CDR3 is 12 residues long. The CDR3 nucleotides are TGTGCCAGCAGTTCGCCAGCCTACGAGCAGTACTTC. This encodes CASSSPAYEQYF.

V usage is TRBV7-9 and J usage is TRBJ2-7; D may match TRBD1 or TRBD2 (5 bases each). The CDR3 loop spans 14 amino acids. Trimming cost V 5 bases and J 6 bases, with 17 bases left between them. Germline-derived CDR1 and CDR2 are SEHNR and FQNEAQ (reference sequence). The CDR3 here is CASSGDDEGVEQYF. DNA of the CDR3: TGTGCCAGCAGCGGGGACGACGAAGGAGTCGAGCAGTACTTC.

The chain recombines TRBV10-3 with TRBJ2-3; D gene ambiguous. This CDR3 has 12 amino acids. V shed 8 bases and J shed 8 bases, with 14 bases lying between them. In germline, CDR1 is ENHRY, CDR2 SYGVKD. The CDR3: CAIGTFRRTQYF. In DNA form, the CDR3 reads TGTGCCATCGGAACATTCCGCCGTACGCAGTATTTT.

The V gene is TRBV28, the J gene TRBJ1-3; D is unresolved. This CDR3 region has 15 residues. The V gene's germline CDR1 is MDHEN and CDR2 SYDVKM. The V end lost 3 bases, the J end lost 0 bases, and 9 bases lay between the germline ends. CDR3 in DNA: TGTGCCAGCAGTTTGGGCGTCTACTCTGGAAACACCATATATTTT. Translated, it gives CASSLGVYSGNTIYF.

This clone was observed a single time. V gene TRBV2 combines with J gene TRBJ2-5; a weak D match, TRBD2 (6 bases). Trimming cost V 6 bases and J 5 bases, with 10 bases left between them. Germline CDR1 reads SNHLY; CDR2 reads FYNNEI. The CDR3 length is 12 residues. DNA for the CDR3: TGTGCCAGCAGGGAGGGAGTGGAGACCCAGTACTTC. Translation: CASREGVETQYF.

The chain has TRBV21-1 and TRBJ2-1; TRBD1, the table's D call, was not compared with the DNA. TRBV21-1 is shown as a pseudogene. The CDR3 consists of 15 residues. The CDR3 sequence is CASSKAQTAYNEQFF. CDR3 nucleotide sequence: TGTGCCAGCAGCAAAGCGCAGACAGCCTACAATGAGCAGTTCTTC.

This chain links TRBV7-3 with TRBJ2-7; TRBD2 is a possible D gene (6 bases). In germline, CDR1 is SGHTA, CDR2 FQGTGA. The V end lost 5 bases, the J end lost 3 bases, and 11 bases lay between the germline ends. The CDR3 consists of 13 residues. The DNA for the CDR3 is TGTGCCAGCAGCCCCGGGCGGGGCTACGAGCAGTACTTC. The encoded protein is CASSPGRGYEQYF.

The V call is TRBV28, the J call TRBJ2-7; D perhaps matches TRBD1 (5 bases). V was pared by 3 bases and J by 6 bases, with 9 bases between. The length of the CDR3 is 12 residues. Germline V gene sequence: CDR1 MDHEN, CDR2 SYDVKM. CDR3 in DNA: TGTGCCAGCAGTTTCAGGGTCTTCGAGCAGTACTTC. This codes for CASSFRVFEQYF.

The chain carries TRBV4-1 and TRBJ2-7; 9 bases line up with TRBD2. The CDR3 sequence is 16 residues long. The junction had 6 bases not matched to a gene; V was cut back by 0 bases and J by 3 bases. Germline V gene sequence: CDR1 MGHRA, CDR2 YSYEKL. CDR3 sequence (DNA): TGCGCCAGCAGCCAAGATCGCGTAGCGGGAGTCTACGAGCAGTACTTC. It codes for CASSQDRVAGVYEQYF.

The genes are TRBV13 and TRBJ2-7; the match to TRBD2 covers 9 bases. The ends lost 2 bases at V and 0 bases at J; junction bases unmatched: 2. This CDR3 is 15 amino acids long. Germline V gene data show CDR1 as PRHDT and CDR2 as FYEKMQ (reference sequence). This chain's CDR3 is CASSLRTSASYEQYF. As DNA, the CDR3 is TGTGCCAGCAGCTTAAGGACTAGCGCCTCCTACGAGCAGTACTTC.

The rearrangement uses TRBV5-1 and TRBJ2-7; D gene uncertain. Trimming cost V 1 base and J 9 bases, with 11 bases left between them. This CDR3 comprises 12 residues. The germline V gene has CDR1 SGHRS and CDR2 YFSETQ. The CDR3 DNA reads TGCGCCAGCAGCTTGCTCAGTAACGTGCAGTACTTC. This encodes CASSLLSNVQYF.

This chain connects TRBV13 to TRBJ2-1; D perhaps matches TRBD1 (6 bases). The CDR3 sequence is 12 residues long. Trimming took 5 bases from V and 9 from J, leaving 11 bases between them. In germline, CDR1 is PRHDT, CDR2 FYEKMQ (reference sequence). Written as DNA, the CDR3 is TGTGCCAGCAGCACGCAGGGGTCTGAGCAGTTCTTC. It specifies CASSTQGSEQFF.

CDR3 region: CASSIASGGALENEQFF. CDR3 DNA: TGTGCCAGTAGTATCGCTAGCGGGGGGGCACTGGAAAATGAGCAGTTCTTC. V usage is TRBV19 and J usage is TRBJ2-1; 12 positions match TRBD2. The CDR3 contains 17 residues. J was trimmed by 7 bases and V by 3 bases; bases with no gene match: 10. CDR1 is LNHDA, CDR2 SQIVND, per germline (reference sequence).

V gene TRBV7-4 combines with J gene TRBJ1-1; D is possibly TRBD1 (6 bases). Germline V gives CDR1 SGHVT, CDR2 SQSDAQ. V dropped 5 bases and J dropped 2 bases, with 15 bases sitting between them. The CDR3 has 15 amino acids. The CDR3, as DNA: TGTGCCAGCAGCCCGCAGGGACAATCAAACACTGAAGCTTTCTTT. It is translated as CASSPQGQSNTEAFF.

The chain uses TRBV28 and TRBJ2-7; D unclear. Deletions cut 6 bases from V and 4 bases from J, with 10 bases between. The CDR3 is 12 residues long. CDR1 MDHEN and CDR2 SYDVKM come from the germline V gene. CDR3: CASSPPRYEQYF. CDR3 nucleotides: TGTGCCAGCAGCCCACCCCGATACGAGCAGTACTTC.

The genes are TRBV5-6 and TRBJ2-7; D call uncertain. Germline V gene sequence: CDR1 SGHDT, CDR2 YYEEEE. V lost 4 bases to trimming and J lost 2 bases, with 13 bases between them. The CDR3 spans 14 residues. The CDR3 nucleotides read TGTGCCAGCAGCCTTGACTTGAGGCCCTACGAGCAGTACTTC. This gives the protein CASSLDLRPYEQYF.